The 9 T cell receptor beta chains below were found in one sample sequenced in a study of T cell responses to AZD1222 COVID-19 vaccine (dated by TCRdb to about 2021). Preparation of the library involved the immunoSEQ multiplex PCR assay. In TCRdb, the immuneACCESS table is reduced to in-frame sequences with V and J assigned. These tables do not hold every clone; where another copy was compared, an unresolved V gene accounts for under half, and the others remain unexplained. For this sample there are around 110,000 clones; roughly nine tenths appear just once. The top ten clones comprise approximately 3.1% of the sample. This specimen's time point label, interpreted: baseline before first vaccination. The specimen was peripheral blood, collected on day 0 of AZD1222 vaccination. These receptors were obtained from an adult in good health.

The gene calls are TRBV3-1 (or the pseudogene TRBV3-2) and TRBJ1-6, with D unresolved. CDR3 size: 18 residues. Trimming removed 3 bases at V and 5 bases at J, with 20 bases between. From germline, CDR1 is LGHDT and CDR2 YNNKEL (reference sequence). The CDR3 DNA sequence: TGTGCCAGCAGCCACTTAGGTCCCATCATACATCATAATTCACCCCTCCACTTT. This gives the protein CASSHLGPIIHHNSPLHF.

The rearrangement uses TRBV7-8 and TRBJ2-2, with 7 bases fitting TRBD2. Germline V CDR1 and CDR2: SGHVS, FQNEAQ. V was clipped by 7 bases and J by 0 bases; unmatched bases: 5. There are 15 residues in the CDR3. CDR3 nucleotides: TGTGCCAGCAAGGAGCGGGATACGAACACCGGGGAGCTGTTTTTT. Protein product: CASKERDTNTGELFF.

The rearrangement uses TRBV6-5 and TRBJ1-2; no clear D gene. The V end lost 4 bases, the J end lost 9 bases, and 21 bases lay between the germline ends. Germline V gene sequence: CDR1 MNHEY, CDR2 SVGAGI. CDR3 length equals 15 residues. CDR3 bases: TGTGCCAGCAGTTTTTATCTCTCCGAGACGGGAAGCTACACCTTC. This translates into CASSFYLSETGSYTF.

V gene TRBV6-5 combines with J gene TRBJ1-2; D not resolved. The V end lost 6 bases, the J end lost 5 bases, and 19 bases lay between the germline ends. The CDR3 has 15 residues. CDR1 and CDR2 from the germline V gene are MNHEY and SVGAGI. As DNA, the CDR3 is TGTGCCAGCAGCACCTTACCCTCCCTGCGGTATGGCTACACCTTC. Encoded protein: CASSTLPSLRYGYTF.

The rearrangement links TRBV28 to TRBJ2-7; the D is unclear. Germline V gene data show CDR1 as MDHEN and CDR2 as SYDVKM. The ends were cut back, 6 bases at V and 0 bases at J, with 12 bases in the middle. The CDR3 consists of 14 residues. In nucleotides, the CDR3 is TGTGCCAGCAGGAGCCAATCTTACTCCTACGAGCAGTACTTC. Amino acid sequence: CASRSQSYSYEQYF.

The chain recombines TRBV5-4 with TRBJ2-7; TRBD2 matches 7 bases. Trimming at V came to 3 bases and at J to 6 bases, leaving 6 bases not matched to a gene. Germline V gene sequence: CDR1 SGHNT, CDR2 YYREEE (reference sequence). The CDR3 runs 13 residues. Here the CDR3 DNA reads TGTGCCAGCAGCTCCACTAGCGATGGCGAGCAGTACTTC. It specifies CASSSTSDGEQYF.

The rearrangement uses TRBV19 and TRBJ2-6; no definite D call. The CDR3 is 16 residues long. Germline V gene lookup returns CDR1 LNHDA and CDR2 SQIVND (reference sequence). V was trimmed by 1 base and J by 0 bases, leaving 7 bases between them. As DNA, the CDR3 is TGTGCCAGTAGTATAGGGGCCGGCTCTGGGGCCAACGTCCTGACTTTC. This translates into CASSIGAGSGANVLTF.

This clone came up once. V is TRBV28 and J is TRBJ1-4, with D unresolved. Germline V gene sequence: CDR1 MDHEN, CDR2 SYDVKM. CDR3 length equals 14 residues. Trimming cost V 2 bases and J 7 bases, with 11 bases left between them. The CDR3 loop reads CASSLIEGGEKLFF. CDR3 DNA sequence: TGTGCCAGCAGTTTAATAGAGGGCGGTGAAAAACTGTTTTTT. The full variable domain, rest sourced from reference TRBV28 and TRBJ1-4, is DVKVTQSSRYLVKRTGEKVFLECVQDMDHENMFWYRQDPGLGLRLIYFSYDVKMKEKGDIPEGYSVSREKKERFSLILESASTNQTSMYLCASSLIEGGEKLFFGSGTQLSVL.

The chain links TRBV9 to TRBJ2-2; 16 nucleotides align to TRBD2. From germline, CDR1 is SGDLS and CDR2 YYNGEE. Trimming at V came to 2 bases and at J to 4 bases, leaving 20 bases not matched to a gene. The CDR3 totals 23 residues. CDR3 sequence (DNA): TGTGCCAGCAGCGTGTCCTCCGGGACTAGCGGGAGGGCCACTACTTGGGGCACCGGGGAGCTGTTTTTT. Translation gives CASSVSSGTSGRATTWGTGELFF.